This T cell receptor beta chain was documented in a study of graft-versus-host responses after intestinal transplantation. The overall study: Anti-thymocyte globulin induction preceded 2 to 4 years of tacrolimus and steroid maintenance in all recipients.

Sequencing was performed with immunoSEQ multiplex PCR; in TCRdb, only in-frame clones are kept and a portion is missing. The table has about 19,000 clones, 90% seen once; the top ten hold under 2%. Germline-derived CDR1 and CDR2 are MNHNS and SASEGT. V dropped 1 base and J dropped 9 bases, with 7 bases sitting between them. This CDR3 contains 13 residues. Broader study findings: Allografts of one patient group, those with graft-donor T cell macrochimerism, had high graft-versus-host to host-versus-graft clonal ratios. GvH clones surfaced in recipient marrow, some emerging earlier in ileum or blood.

With respect to this clone: Antigen unknown.

The sequencing here drew on PBMCs, taken around 350 days after transplant. The receptor was isolated from a human patient who received an intestinal transplant, so some T cells may come from the graft donor. V is TRBV6-1 and J is TRBJ1-6; D is uncertain. In nucleotides, the CDR3 is TGTGCCAGCAGTGAAGGGGTCGGTTCACCCCTCCACTTT. This sequence encodes CASSEGVGSPLHF.